This T cell receptor (gamma chain) was observed in a study of Vδ1+ human thymocytes (dated by TCRdb to about 2018). For the wider study: mRNA-level TRG and TRD CDR3 repertoires of highly purified Vdelta1+ thymocytes from young children were characterised as a data resource. The multiplex-based CDR3 amplicon strategy had previously been validated against 5'RACE-based CDR3 amplicon generation methods. Summary of the overall study and its limitations: In contrast to oligoclonal peripheral blood repertoires, thymic TRG and TRD repertoires appeared to be highly polyclonal with Gaussian CDR3 length distributions. Because no clustering by age or sex was seen, donors were not stratified by age or sex in the analyses. Despite high sort purity, approximately 19% of thymic TRD sequences were Vdelta2 (and few Vdelta3), unlike peripheral blood Vdelta1+ controls. Many TRG clonotypes were shared between donors (up to roughly 7x10^3), whereas TRD repertoires were essentially private (max 116 shared). The authors advised highly purified populations and single-cell validation, since unexpected Vdelta2 sequences could cause misinterpretation of bulk repertoire data.

RNA extraction was carried out with the RNeasy mini kit, and reverse transcription was then done using Superscript III. To generate the CDR3 amplicons, a multiplex PCR was run using pooled V-gene forward primers together with a constant-region reverse primer that carried Illumina adaptor overhangs. After gel purification, amplicons were indexed with Nextera index primers over around 8 extra PCR cycles and were then purified with AMPure XP beads. Sequencing of libraries was performed on an Illumina MiSeq using paired-end 250 bp reads, dual indexing and a roughly 19% PhiX spike-in. Turning to the authors' computational methods: FastQC was used to check read quality, and ea-utils fastq-join was used to merge TRG read pairs. Annotation of sequences was performed with IMGT/HighV-QUEST, only productive sequences with unambiguous V-gene assignment were retained, and clonotypes were defined by identical CDR3 sequence. VDJtools 1.1.1, tcR 2.2.3, Treemap and vegan Shannon diversity in R 3.4.4 were used for downstream analysis. Via CATT, TCRdb reprocessed the public reads, and rows with identical DNA were then joined. The authors' filters were not applied to this entry. This sample gives about 36,000 gamma-chain clones in total; just over 20% of them show up just once. About 2% of the sample lies in the top ten.

On this clone itself: Its recognized antigen is unknown. No base qualities exist here, and no much larger clone lies one base off it.

Measured from the cysteine to the phenylalanine, the CDR3 is 14 residues long. Only CDR3 DNA is held: 42 bases, read in frame from base 1. As encoded in the germline V gene, CDR1 is EGSTGY while CDR2 is YDSYTSSV. V ends up 3 bases short and J 0 bases short, with an unmatched junction base count of 5. Thymic samples were depleted of alphabeta T cells, then CD3+ TCRVdelta1+ TCRVdelta2- thymocytes were FACS-sorted. The purity of the sorted Vdelta1+ thymocytes fell between roughly 97% and 99.6%. The thymic specimens were obtained from several paediatric patients, aged roughly 5 days to 16 months, who were having corrective cardiac surgery. After the thymic tissue was dispersed, mononuclear cells were isolated using a Histopaque-1077 density gradient. Staining used anti-TCRVdelta1 clone TS8.2, anti-TCRVdelta2 clone B6, anti-CD3 clone HIT3a and anti-TCRalphabeta clone IP26 antibodies.

Here the chain combines TRGV4 and TRGJ1 or TRGJ2. The clonotype comes from a girl less than two years old who had congenital heart surgery. The source material was Vdelta1+ gamma-delta thymocytes from the thymus. The label giving this sample's cell subset or site can be read as: FACS-sorted CD3+ TCRalphabeta- TCRVdelta1+ TCRVdelta2- thymocytes. The DNA sequence follows: TGTGCCACCTGGGATCGAGCGAATTATTATAAGAAACTCTTT. Its protein is CATWDRANYYKKLF.